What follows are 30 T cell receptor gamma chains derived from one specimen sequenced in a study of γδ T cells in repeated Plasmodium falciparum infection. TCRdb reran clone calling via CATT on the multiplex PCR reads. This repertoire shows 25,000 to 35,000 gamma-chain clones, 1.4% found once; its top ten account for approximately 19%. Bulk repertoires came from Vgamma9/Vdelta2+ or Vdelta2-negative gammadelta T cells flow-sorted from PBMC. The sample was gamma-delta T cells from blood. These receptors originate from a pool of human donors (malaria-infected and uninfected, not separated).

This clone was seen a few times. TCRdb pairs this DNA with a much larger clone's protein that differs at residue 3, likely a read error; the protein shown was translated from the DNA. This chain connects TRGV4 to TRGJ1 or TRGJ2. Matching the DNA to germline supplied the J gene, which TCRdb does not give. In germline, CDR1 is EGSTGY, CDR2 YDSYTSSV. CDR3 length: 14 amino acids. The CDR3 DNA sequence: TGTGCCGCCTGGGATGCCCCCGTAGGTTATAAGAAACTCTTT. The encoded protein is CAAWDAPVGYKKLF.

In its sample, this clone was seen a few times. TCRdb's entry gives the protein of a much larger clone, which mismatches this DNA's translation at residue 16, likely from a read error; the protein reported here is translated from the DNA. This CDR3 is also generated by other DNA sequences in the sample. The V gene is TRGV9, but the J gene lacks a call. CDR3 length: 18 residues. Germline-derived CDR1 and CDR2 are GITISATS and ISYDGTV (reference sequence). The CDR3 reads CALWEVGGQELGKKIEVF. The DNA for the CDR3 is TGTGCCTTGTGGGAGGTAGGGGGCCAAGAGTTGGGCAAAAAAATCGAGGTATTT.

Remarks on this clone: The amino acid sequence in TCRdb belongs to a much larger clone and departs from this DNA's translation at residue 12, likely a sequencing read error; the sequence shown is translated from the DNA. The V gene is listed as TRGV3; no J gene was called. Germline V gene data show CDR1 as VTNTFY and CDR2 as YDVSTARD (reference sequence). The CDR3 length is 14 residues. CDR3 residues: CATWDRPAGWFEIF. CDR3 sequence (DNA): TGTGCCACCTGGGACAGGCCGGCTGGTTGGTTCGAGATATTT.

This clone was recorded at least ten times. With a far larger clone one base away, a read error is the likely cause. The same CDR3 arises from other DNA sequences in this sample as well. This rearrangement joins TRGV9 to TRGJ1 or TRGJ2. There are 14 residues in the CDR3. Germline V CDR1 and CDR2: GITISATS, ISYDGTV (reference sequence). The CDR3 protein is CALWEVQAYYKKLF. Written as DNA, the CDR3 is TGTGCCCTGTGGGAGGTGCAGGCTTATTATAAGAAACTCTTT.

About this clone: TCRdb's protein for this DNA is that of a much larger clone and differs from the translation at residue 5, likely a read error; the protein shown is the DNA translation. In nucleotides, the CDR3 is TGTGCCACCTGGAACAGGCCCCGTGATAAGAAACTCTTT. Translation: CATWNRPRDKKLF. This chain links TRGV3 with TRGJ1 or TRGJ2. TCRdb records no J gene; here it was assigned by comparing the DNA to germline. The length of the CDR3 is 13 residues. Germline V gene sequence: CDR1 VTNTFY, CDR2 YDVSTARD (reference sequence).

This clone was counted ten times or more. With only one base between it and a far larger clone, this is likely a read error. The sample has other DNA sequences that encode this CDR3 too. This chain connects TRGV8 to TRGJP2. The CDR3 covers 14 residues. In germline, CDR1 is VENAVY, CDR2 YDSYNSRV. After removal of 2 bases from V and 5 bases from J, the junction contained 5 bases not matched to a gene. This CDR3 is CATWDKSSDWIKTF. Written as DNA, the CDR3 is TGTGCCACCTGGGATAAGAGCAGTGATTGGATCAAGACGTTT.

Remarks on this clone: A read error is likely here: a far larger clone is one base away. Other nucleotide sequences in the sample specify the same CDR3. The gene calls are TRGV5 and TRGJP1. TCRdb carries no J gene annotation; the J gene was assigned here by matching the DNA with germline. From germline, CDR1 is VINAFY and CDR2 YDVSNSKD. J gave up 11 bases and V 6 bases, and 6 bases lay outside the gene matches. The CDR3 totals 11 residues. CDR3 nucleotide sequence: TGTGCCACCTGGAGGGGCTGGTTCAAGATATTT. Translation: CATWRGWFKIF.

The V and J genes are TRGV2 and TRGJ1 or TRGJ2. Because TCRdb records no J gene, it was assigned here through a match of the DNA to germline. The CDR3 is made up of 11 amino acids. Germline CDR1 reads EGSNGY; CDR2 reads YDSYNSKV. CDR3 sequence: CAPDGYYKKLF. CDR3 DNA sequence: TGTGCACCTGACGGTTATTATAAGAAACTCTTT.

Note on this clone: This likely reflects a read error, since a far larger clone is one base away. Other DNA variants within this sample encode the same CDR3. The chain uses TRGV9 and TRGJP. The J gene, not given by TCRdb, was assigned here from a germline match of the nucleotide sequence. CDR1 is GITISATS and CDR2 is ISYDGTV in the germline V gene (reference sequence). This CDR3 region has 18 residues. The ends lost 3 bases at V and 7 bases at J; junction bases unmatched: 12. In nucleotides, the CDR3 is TGTGCCTTGTGGGAGAAGCCAAGGGGGGAGTTGGGCAAAAAAATCAAGGTATTT. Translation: CALWEKPRGELGKKIKVF.

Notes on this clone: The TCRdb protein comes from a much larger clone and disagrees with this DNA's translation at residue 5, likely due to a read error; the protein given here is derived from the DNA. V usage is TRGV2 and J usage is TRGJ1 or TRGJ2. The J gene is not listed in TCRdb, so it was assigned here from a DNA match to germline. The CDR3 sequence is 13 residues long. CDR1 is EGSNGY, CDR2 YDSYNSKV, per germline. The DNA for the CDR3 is TGTGCCACCTGGGGCGGGAAGGGCGATAAGAAACTCTTT. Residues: CATWGGKGDKKLF.

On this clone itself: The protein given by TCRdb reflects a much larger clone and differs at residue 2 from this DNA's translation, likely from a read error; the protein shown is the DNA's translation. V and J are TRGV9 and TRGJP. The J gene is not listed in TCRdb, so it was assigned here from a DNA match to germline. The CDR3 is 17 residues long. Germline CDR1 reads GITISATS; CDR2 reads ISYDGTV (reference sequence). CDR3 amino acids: CTLWEVSGELGKKIKVF. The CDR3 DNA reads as TGTACCTTGTGGGAGGTTTCTGGAGAGTTGGGCAAAAAAATCAAGGTATTT.

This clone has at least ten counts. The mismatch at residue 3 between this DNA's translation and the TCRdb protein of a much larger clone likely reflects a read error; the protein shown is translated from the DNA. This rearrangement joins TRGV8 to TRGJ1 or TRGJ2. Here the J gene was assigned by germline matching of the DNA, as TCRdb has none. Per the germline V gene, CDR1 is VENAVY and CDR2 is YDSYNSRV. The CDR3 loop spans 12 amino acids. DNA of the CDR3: TGTGCCGCCTGGGATAGCCCTTATAAGAAACTCTTT. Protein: CAAWDSPYKKLF.

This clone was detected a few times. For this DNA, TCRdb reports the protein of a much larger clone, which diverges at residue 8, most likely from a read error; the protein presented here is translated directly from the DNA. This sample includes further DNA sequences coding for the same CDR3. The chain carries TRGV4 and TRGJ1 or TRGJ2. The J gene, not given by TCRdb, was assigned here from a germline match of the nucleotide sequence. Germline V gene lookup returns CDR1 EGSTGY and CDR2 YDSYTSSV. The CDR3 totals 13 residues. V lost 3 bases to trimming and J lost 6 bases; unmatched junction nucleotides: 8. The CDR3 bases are TGTGCCACCTGGGATTCCGTGAGTTATAAGAAACTCTTT. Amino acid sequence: CATWDSVSYKKLF.

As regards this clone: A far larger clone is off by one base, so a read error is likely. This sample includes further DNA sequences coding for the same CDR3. In DNA, the CDR3 is TGTGCCACCTGGGATGTCCCCCACTATAAGAAACTCTTT. This codes for CATWDVPHYKKLF. The chain uses TRGV4 and TRGJ1 or TRGJ2. The J gene, left out of TCRdb, was set here by checking the DNA against germline. The junction had 8 bases not matched to a gene; V was cut back by 2 bases and J by 7 bases. Per germline, CDR1 EGSTGY and CDR2 YDSYTSSV. The CDR3 has 13 amino acids.

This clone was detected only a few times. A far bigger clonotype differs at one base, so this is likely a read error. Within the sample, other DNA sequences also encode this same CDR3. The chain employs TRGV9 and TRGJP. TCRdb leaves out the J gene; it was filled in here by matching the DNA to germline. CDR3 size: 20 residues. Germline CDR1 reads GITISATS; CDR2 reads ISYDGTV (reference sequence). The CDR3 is CALWDNHPYSQELGKKIKVF. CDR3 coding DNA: TGCGCCTTGTGGGATAATCACCCCTACTCGCAAGAGTTGGGCAAAAAAATCAAGGTATTT.

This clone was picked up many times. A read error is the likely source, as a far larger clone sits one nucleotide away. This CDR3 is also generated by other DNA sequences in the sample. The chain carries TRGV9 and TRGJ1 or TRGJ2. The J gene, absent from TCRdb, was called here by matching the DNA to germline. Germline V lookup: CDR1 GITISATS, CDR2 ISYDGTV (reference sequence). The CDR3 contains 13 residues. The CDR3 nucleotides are TGTGCCCTGTGGGAGGTGCACGATTATAAGAAACTCTTT. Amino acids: CALWEVHDYKKLF.

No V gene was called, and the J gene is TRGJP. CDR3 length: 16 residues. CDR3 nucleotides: TGTGCCTTAAGAAAAATGCAAGAGTTGGGCAAAAAAATCAAGGTATTT. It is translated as CALRKMQELGKKIKVF.

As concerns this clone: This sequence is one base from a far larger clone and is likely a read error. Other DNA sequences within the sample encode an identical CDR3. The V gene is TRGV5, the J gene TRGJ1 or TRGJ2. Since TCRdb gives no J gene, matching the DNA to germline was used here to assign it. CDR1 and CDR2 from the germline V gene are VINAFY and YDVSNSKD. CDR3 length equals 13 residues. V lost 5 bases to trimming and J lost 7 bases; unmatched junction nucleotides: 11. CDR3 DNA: TGTGCCACCTGGGGGCGCGAGGTGTATAAGAAACTCTTT. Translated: CATWGREVYKKLF.

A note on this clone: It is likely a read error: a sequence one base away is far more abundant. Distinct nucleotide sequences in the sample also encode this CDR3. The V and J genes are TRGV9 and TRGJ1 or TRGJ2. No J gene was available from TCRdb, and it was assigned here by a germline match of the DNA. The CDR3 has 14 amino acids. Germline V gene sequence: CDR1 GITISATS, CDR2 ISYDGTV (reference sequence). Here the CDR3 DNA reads TGTGCTTTGTGGGAGGTGTTGAATTATTATAAGAAACTCTTT. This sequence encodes CALWEVLNYYKKLF.

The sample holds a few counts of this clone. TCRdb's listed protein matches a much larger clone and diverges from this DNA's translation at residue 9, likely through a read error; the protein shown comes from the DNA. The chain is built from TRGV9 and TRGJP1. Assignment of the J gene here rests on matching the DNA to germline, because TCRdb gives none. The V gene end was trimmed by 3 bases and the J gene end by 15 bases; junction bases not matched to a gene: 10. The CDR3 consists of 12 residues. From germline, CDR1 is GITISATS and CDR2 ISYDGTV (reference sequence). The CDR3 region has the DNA TGTGCCTTGTGGGAGCCCAGTGGGCTCAAGATATTT. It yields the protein CALWEPSGLKIF.

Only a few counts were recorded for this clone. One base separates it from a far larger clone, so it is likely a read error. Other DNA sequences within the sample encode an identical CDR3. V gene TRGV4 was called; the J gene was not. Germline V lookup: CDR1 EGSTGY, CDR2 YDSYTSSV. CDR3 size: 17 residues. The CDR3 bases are TGTGCCACCTGGGATGGGCCTACGTATAGTAGTGATTGGATCAAGACGTTC. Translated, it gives CATWDGPTYSSDWIKTF.

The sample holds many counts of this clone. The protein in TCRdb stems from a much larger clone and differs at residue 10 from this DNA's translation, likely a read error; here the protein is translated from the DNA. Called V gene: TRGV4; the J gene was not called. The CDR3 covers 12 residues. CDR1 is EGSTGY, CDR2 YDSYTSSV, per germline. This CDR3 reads CATWDVALKELF. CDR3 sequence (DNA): TGTGCCACCTGGGATGTCGCCCTTAAGGAACTCTTT.

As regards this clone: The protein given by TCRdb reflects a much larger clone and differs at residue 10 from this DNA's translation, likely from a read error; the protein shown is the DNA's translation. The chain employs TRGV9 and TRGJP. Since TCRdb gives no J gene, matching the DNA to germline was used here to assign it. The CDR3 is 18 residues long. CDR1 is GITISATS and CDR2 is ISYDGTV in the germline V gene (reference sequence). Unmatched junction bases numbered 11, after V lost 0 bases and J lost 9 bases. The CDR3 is CALWEVHGGGLGKKIKVF. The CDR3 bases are TGTGCCTTGTGGGAGGTGCATGGAGGAGGGTTGGGCAAAAAAATCAAGGTATTT.

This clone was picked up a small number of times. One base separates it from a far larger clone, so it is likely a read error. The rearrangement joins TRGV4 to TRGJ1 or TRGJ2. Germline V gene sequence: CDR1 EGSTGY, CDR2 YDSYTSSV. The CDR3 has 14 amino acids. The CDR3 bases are TGTGCCACCTGGGATGGGCCTCGTCGTTATAAGAAACTCTTC. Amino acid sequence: CATWDGPRRYKKLF.

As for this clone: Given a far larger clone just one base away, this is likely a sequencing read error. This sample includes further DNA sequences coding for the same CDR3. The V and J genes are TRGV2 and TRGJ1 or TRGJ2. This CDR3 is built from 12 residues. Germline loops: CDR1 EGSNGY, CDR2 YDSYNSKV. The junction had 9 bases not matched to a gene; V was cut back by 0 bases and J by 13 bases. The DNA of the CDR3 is TGTGCCACCTGGGACGGGGATAGTGCTAAACTCTTT. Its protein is CATWDGDSAKLF.

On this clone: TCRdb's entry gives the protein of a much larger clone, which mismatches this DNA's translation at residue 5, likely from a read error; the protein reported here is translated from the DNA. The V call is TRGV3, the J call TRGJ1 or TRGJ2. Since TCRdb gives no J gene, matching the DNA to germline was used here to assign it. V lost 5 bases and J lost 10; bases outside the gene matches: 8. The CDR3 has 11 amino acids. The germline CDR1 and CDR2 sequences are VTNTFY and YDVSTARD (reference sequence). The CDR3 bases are TGTGCCACCTGGGCCAAGAAAAAGAAACTCTTT. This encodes CATWAKKKKLF.

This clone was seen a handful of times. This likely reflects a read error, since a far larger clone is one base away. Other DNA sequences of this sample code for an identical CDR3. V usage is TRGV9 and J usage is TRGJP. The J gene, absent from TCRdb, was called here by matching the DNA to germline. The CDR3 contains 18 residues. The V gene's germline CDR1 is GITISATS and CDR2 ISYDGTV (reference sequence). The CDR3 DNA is TGTGCCTTGTGGGAGGTGCAGTCTACGAGTTTGGGCAAAAAGATCAAGGTATTT. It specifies CALWEVQSTSLGKKIKVF.

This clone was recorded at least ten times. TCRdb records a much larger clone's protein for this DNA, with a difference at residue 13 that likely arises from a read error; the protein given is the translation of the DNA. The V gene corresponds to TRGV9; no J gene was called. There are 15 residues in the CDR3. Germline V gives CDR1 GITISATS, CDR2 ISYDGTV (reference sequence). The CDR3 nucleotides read TGTGCCTTGTGGGAGGTGCAACCCAATTATTATAAGAATCTCTTT. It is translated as CALWEVQPNYYKNLF.

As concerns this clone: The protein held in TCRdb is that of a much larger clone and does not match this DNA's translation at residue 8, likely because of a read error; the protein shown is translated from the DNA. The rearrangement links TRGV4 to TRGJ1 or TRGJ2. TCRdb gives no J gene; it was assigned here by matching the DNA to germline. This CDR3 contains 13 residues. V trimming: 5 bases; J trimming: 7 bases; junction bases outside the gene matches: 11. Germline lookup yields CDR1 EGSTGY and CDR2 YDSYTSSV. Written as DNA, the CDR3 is TGTGCCACCTGGGTCCCCGGGAACTATAAGAAACTCTTT. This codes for CATWVPGNYKKLF.

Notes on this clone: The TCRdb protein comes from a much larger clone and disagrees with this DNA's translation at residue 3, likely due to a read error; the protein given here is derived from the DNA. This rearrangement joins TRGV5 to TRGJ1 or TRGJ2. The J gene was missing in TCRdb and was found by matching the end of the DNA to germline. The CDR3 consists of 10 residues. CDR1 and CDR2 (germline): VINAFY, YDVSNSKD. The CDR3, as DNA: TGTGCCCCCTGGGACCGTGAGAAACTCTTT. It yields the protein CAPWDREKLF.